The clone carrying this TCR beta chain has ten or more counts. The antigen remains undetermined. The data originate from a study of T cells in Graves' hyperthyroidism and ophthalmopathy. Overall study findings and caveats: With a median lead of approximately 6 months before onset, the model predicted ophthalmopathy. Researchers found most expanded thyroid clonotypes above 0.001 in blood as well.

An absence of ophthalmopathy progression within 18 months meant stable Graves' hyperthyroidism. Uncontrolled infection, other autoimmune disease, pregnancy or lactation barred patients from enrollment. RNA transcripts gave rise to amplified TCR beta CDR3 regions. The TCR CDR3 was amplified in a first-round RT-PCR using the HTBI primer set. MiXCR was run by TCRdb on the multiplex PCR reads, yielding one entry per CDR3 protein. The table lists approximately 740,000 distinct CDR3 sequences, 14% of them singletons. The TCR comes from a woman between 18 and 29 years old with Graves' hyperthyroidism. The sequencing sample was made of blood.

The CDR3 DNA follows: TGTGCCAGCAGCTTAGTTAGCCCCAATGAGCAGTTCTTC. This translates into CASSLVSPNEQFF. The chain joins TRBV11-2 to TRBJ2-1; D ambiguous. The CDR3 has 13 residues. Germline CDR1 and CDR2: SGHAT and FQNNGV. V shed 1 base and J shed 6 bases, with 7 bases lying between them.